Each of the 7 T cell receptor beta chains below was sequenced from the same sample in a study of Ad26.COV2.S vaccination and SARS-CoV-2 variants. Assay used: immunoSEQ multiplex PCR; TCRdb lists only in-frame clones, some missing. The data contain about 350,000 clones, 88% of them singletons. The treatment here: around 19 received Ad26.COV2.S at low or high dose, single or two shots; about 5 received placebo; per-sample allocation not given. Day 63 following the first vaccine or placebo injection was when the samples were taken. The source material was peripheral blood, sampled in a trial of Ad26.COV2.S vaccine versus placebo. The receptors stem from a person aged 18 to 59 who received the Ad26.COV2.S COVID-19 vaccine or a placebo.

V usage is TRBV11-3 and J usage is TRBJ1-6, with 10 bases matching TRBD1. Germline values: CDR1 SGHNT, CDR2 YENEEA. This CDR3 has 14 amino acids. The ends lost 6 bases at V and 7 bases at J; junction bases unmatched: 3. The CDR3 sequence: CASSLGQGNSPLHF. The CDR3 region has the DNA TGTGCCAGCAGTTTGGGACAGGGGAATTCACCCCTCCACTTT.

A note on this clone: The sample contains more than one DNA sequence encoding this CDR3. This sequence joins TRBV7-9 and TRBJ1-1; 7 nucleotides agree with TRBD1. Germline assignment: CDR1 SEHNR and CDR2 FQNEAQ (reference sequence). The V gene end was trimmed by 1 base and the J gene end by 0 bases; junction bases not matched to a gene: 2. The CDR3 runs 15 residues. CDR3 bases: TGTGCCAGCAGCTTAGAGGGACAGTTGAACACTGAAGCTTTCTTT. Protein product: CASSLEGQLNTEAFF.

The CDR3 loop reads CASTGSTRGQETQYF. The DNA for the CDR3 is TGTGCCAGTACAGGGAGTACTAGGGGCCAAGAGACCCAGTACTTC. The chain uses TRBV2 and TRBJ2-5; perhaps TRBD1 as D (6 bases). The CDR3 length is 15 residues. Germline V gene sequence: CDR1 SNHLY, CDR2 FYNNEI. Trimming removed 9 bases from V and 1 base from J, with 18 bases in between.

This clone was counted between two and nine times. The chain has TRBV20-1 and TRBJ1-1; D is unclear. CDR1 and CDR2 from the germline V gene are DFQATT and SNEGSKA (reference sequence). The V end was cut by 7 bases, the J end by 4 bases, with 7 bases between. The CDR3 runs 10 residues. CDR3 in DNA: TGCAGTGGCTCACGCACTGAAGCTTTCTTT. This translates into CSGSRTEAFF.

CDR3 in DNA: TGTGCCAGTAGTCCTCGCGCCCTTAGAGATGAAAAACTGTTTTTT. This gives the protein CASSPRALRDEKLFF. This chain connects TRBV19 to TRBJ1-4, with no clear D. V was clipped by 5 bases and J by 6 bases, with 16 bases between them. The CDR3 is 15 residues long. The germline V gene has CDR1 LNHDA and CDR2 SQIVND (reference sequence).

The rearrangement links TRBV12-3 or TRBV12-4 to TRBJ1-1; tentative D call: TRBD1 (5 bases). The germline V and J ends were trimmed by 6 bases and 7 bases, with 12 bases remaining between them. This CDR3 is built from 12 residues. CDR3 sequence: CASRASGGEAFF. In DNA form, the CDR3 reads TGTGCCAGCAGGGCCTCGGGGGGTGAAGCTTTCTTT.

The CDR3 sequence is CASSYPRDGEQFF. DNA for the CDR3: TGTGCCAGCAGCTACCCTAGGGATGGTGAGCAGTTCTTC. The chain employs TRBV3-1 (or the pseudogene TRBV3-2) and TRBJ2-1; D uncertain. This CDR3 spans 13 amino acids. Trimming pared 5 bases from V and 9 bases from J, leaving 14 bases between. From germline, CDR1 is LGHDT and CDR2 YNNKEL (reference sequence).